This TCR beta chain was sequenced for a study of tissue T cells after allogeneic stem cell transplantation. The sample's time point: mouse harvest day 7 after allogeneic transplant. Mouse grafts combined 10^7 T-cell-depleted bone marrow cells with 10^6 splenic CD5+ T cells. About this clone itself: The gene symbols are mouse symbols. The CDR3 end falls 1 residue outside the read, so it is completed with the germline J gene.

The CDR3 is 15 residues long. Germline V CDR1 and CDR2: KGHPV, FQNQEV (reference sequence). The V and J ends lost 0 bases and 7 bases, in that order; junction bases with no gene match: 3. Sequencing used immunoSEQ multiplex PCR; TCRdb keeps in-frame clones, though not all of them. The profile shows 7,500 or so clones, about 47% of them singletons. The chain carries TRBV26 and TRBJ1-6, with 7 bases aligning to TRBD1. TRBJ1-6 is identified as an open reading frame with a role that is uncertain. This receptor was obtained from a female BALB/c mouse given C57BL/6 T cells with graft-versus-host disease after an allogeneic hematopoietic cell transplant. The sample was lymph node tissue. CDR3 bases read: TGTGCCAGCAGTCTGTCGAGCAGGGGGAATTCGCCCCTCTAC. It is translated as CASSLSSRGNSPLY. In full, the CDR3 is CASSLSSRGNSPLYF.